The clone carrying this T cell receptor beta chain was counted between two and nine times. Its antigen is as yet unknown. The germline gives CDR1 SGHTA, CDR2 FQGNSA. This CDR3 has 15 amino acids. Unmatched junction bases numbered 10, after V lost 7 bases and J lost 4 bases. The 5'RACE template-switching step produced TCR cDNA and added a universal primer site and UMIs. In TCRdb, the 5' RACE reads were re-called with MiXCR into one record per CDR3 protein. This table has 550,000 to 750,000 distinct CDR3 sequences, 13% appearing once. This specimen comes from a study of T cells after yellow fever vaccination. Study findings and constraints: A limited proportion of clonotypes was detected within both the CD4 and CD8 compartments. Booster samples showed a return of most primary-vaccination clones (roughly 96% CD4, 70% to 90% CD8). A secondary response was less intense yet reached its peak sooner, at day 5 versus 15.

The rearrangement joins TRBV7-2 to TRBJ2-1, with 7 bases identical to TRBD2. The specimen comprised PBMCs, sampled on the day of the yellow fever booster vaccination. This clonotype was sampled from a man aged 25-45 years who received the YFV17D yellow fever vaccine. CDR3 sequence reads: CASKGPGLSYNEQFF. The CDR3 DNA follows: TGTGCCAGCAAGGGACCGGGACTATCATACAATGAGCAGTTCTTC.